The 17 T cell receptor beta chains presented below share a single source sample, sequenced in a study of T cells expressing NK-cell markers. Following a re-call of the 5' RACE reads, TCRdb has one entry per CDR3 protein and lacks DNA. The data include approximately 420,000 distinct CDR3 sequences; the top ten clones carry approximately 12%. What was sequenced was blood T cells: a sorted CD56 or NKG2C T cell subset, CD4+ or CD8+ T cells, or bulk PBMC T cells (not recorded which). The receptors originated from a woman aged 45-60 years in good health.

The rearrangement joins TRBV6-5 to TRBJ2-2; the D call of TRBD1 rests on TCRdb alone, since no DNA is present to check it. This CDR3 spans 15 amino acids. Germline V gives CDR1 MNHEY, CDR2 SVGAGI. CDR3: CASSYAPVGPGELFF.

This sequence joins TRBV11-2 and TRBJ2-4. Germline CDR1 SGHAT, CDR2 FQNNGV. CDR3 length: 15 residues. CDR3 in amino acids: CASSLGLLAKNIQYF.

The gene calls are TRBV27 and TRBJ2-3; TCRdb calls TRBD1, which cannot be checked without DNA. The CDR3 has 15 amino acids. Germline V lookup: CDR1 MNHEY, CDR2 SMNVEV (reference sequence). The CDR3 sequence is CASRPRTGATDTQYF.

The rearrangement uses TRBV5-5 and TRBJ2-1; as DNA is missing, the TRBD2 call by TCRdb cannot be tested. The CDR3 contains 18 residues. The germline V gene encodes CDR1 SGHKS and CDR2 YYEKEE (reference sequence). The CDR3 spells CASSRIGGSGSRMREQFF.

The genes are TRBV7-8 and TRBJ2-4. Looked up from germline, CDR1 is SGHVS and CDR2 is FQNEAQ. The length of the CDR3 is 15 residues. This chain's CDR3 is CASSRYGVAKNIQYF.

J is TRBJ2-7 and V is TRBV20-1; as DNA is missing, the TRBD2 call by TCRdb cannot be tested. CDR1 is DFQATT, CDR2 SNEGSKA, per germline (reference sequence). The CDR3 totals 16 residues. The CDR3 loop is CSASSGTSGTFYEQYF.

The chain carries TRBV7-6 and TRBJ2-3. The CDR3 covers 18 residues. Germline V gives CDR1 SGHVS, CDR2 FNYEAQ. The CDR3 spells CASSLAFTSRGSTDTQYF.

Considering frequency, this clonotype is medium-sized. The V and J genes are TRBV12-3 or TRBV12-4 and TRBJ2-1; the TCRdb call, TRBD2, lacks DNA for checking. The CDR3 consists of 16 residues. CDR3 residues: CASSFPAGGIYNEQFF.

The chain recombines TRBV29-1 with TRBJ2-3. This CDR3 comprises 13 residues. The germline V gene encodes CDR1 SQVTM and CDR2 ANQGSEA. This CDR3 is CSVVDPLADTQYF.

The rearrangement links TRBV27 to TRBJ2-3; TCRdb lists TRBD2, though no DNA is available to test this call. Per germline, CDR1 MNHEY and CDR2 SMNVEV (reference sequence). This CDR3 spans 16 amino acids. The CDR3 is CASSLTSGSLADTQYF.

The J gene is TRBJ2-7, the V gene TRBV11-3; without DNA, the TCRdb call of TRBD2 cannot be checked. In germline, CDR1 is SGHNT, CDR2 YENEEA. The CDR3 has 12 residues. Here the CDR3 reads CASSTSGSEQYF. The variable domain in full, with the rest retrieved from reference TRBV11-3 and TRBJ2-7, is EAGVVQSPRYKIIEKKQPVAFWCNPISGHNTLYWYLQNLGQGPELLIRYENEEAVDDSQLPKDRFSAERLKGVDSTLKIQPAELGDSAVYLCASSTSGSEQYFGPGTRLTVT.

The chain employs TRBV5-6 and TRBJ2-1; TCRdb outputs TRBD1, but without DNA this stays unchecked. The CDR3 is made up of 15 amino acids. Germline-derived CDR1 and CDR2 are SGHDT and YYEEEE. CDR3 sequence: CASSLDTQGAREQFF.

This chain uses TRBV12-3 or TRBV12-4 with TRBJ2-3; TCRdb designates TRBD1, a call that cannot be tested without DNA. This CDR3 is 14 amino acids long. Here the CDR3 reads CASNMGRLTDTQYF.

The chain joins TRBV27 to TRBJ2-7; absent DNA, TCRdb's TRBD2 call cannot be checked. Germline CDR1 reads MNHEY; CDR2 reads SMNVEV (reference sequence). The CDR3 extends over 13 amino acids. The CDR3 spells CASSLSPSYEQYF.

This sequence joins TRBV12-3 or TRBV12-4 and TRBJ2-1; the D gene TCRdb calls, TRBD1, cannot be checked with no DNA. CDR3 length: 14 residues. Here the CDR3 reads CASSLGPVSNEQFF.

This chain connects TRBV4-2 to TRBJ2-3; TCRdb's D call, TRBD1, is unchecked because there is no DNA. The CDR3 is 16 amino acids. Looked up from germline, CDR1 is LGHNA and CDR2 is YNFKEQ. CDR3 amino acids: CASSQERGSGTDTQYF.

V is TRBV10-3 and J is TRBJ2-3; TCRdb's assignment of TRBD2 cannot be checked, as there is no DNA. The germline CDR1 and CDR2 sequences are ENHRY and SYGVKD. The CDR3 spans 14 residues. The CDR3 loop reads CAIRRLADTDTQYF.